One sample yielded the 10 T cell receptor beta chains listed below, sequenced in a study of T-cell memory formation after mild COVID-19. Each CDR3 protein gets one entry after TCRdb re-called the 5' RACE reads with MiXCR. The sample records hundreds of thousands of distinct CDR3 sequences, around a quarter being singletons. The material sequenced was PBMCs or a T cell subset sorted from them (not recorded which). All receptors come from an adult woman who had mild COVID-19 (a few samples of this study predate the infection). Cell type and time point are not known.

The chain links TRBV30 to TRBJ2-7; a weak D match, TRBD2 (6 bases). Looked up from germline, CDR1 is GTSNPN and CDR2 is SVGIG (reference sequence). The CDR3 has 14 amino acids. V lost 5 bases and J lost 3, with 17 bases in between. DNA of the CDR3: TGTGCCTGGTCTCCCGGGACTGGAATCTACGAGCAGTACTTC. Translating it yields CAWSPGTGIYEQYF.

The rearrangement uses TRBV7-9 and TRBJ2-1; 15 bases are shared with TRBD2. Germline-derived CDR1 and CDR2 are SEHNR and FQNEAQ (reference sequence). The CDR3 extends over 15 amino acids. With V trimmed by 4 bases and J by 15 bases, 10 bases remained unmatched. The CDR3 reads CASSSRTSGGAGWFF. The CDR3 region has the DNA TGTGCCAGCAGCTCACGGACTAGCGGGGGGGCCGGTTGGTTCTTC.

This clonotype showed up just a few times. The gene calls are TRBV7-8 and TRBJ2-4; D possibly corresponds to TRBD2 (6 bases). CDR3 size: 19 residues. V lost 5 bases and J 5 bases, leaving 28 bases between the germline ends. Germline lookup yields CDR1 SGHVS and CDR2 FQNEAQ. The CDR3 nucleotides are TGTGCCAGCAGCAATGATCTCCTCCTGACTAGTTTCGCCCAAAACATTCAGTACTTC. It encodes CASSNDLLLTSFAQNIQYF.

At least ten counts were recorded for this clonotype. The V gene is TRBV7-9, the J gene TRBJ2-2; D gene uncertain. The V and J ends lost 2 bases and 6 bases respectively, with 7 bases between them. The CDR3 spans 13 residues. CDR1 and CDR2 (germline): SEHNR, FQNEAQ (reference sequence). As DNA, the CDR3 is TGTGCCAGCAGCTTACTGCAGGCCGGGGAGCTGTTTTTT. It codes for CASSLLQAGELFF.

This clonotype appeared a few times. The chain carries TRBV21-1 and TRBJ2-5; the table's D call of TRBD2 was not tested on the DNA. TRBV21-1 is an annotated pseudogene. The CDR3 totals 20 residues. The DNA for the CDR3 is TGTGCCAGCAGCAAAGCCAGTCTGAGGAGCCTCGTGGACTTAGTCGAGACCCAGTACTTC. Translating it yields CASSKASLRSLVDLVETQYF.

The chain recombines TRBV27 with TRBJ1-6; D is ambiguous. The CDR3 spans 15 residues. Trimming shortened V by 0 bases and J by 4 bases, and 7 bases separated the two germline ends. Germline V gene lookup returns CDR1 MNHEY and CDR2 SMNVEV (reference sequence). The CDR3 DNA reads TGTGCCAGCAGTTTATCGGCAGTGTATAATTCACCCCTCCACTTT. This translates into CASSLSAVYNSPLHF.

The rearrangement links TRBV20-1 to TRBJ1-4; D may be TRBD1 (6 bases). The CDR3 length is 14 residues. CDR1 DFQATT and CDR2 SNEGSKA come from the germline V gene (reference sequence). V dropped 5 bases and J dropped 0 bases, with 10 bases sitting between them. The CDR3 loop is CSAYRDSTNEKLFF. For the CDR3, the DNA is TGCAGTGCTTACAGGGATTCAACTAATGAAAAACTGTTTTTT.

The rearrangement links TRBV2 to TRBJ1-2; TRBD1 agrees at 8 bases. V was clipped by 7 bases and J by 7 bases; unmatched bases: 8. The CDR3 contains 13 residues. Germline V gives CDR1 SNHLY, CDR2 FYNNEI. The CDR3 DNA reads as TGTGCCAGCATCCCAGGGGGCGCACTTGGCTACACCTTC. This gives the protein CASIPGGALGYTF.

This clonotype was seen a handful of times. This sequence joins TRBV11-2 and TRBJ2-4; no definite D call. The CDR3 is 14 amino acids. From germline, CDR1 is SGHAT and CDR2 FQNNGV. The ends were cut back, 4 bases at V and 1 base at J, with 8 bases in the middle. The CDR3 DNA reads TGTGCCAGCAGCTCGACGACTGCCAAAAACATTCAGTACTTC. Translated, it gives CASSSTTAKNIQYF.

This chain connects TRBV12-3 or TRBV12-4 to TRBJ1-5, with 8 bases that match TRBD1. The CDR3 sequence is 16 residues long. The J segment lost 4 bases and the V segment lost 1 base, leaving 6 bases of the junction unmatched. CDR3 in DNA: TGTGCCAGCAGTTTAGGGACAGGGATTGGTAATCAGCCCCAGCATTTT. Translation: CASSLGTGIGNQPQHF.